The present entry profiles one T cell receptor beta chain with its context. Its antigen remains unknown. In germline, CDR1 is MGHDK, CDR2 SYGVNS. The CDR3 is 15 residues long. Trimming removed 5 bases from V and 3 bases from J, with 16 bases in between. The data were produced by immunoSEQ multiplex PCR, yet TCRdb's version contains in-frame clones alone and is incomplete. The sample has around 1.5 million clones; approximately 98% are singletons. These data originate in a study of shared clonotypes between healthy human individuals. Study-wide results and limits: In general, naive subsets displayed greater estimated richness than memory subsets did.

The V and J genes are TRBV25-1 and TRBJ2-5; tentative D call: TRBD2 (7 bases). What was sequenced was naive CD4+ T cells sorted from blood. The subset here: CD45RA+ positively selected. The clonotype was recovered from a young man in good health. In DNA, the CDR3 is TGTGCCAGCAGTCCCTGGGGGGGCGCTGAAGAGACCCAGTACTTC. It translates to CASSPWGGAEETQYF.